What follows is one TCR beta chain and its context. Its antigen is unknown. No much larger clone is present one base from it, and per-base qualities are unavailable. V ends up 5 bases short and J 5 bases short, with an unmatched junction base count of 10. The germline V gene (reference sequence) sets CDR1 to SEHNR and CDR2 to FQNEAQ. The CDR3, from cysteine to phenylalanine, totals 16 residues. CDR3 DNA only is kept here, 48 bases in frame from base 1. Moderately to severely active disease, a Clinical Activity Score of at least 3, a NOSPECS grade of at least 4, and a duration under 3 months were present in ophthalmopathy patients. The study excluded patients with uncontrolled infections, other autoimmune diseases, pregnancy or lactation. Clinical symptoms, serum thyroxine and TRAb, thyroid ultrasound, and orbital computed tomography formed the basis for the diagnoses. PBMCs were isolated from about 9.1 ml of fresh peripheral blood by Ficoll-Paque density gradient centrifugation. Total RNA was extracted with Trizol reagent, and quality was checked on an Agilent 2100 Bioanalyzer.

The sample is drawn from a study of T cells in Graves' hyperthyroidism and ophthalmopathy (dated by TCRdb to about 2019). For context, the study as a whole: Peripheral blood samples were taken at the time of initial diagnosis, prior to any treatment. TCR V-J signatures able to tell the groups apart were searched for in a discovery cohort of approximately 95 patients, of whom about 40 had Graves' ophthalmopathy and around 57 had stable Graves' hyperthyroidism. Prospective prediction of ophthalmopathy was tested in an independent validation cohort consisting of fewer than 20 hyperthyroidism patients and about 17 patients who later progressed to ophthalmopathy. The approximately 90 discovery patients were randomly split 7:3 into training and test sets. The study also compared thyroid tissue and blood T-cell repertoires from roughly six Graves' hyperthyroidism patients. Once sampling was done, hyperthyroidism patients were given methimazole at a starting dose of 30 mg daily, whereas ophthalmopathy patients were given high-dose intravenous methylprednisolone. According to the paper, TCR Vbeta CDR3 sequencing was carried out on about 140 peripheral blood samples, which came from fewer than 50 ophthalmopathy, approximately 72 hyperthyroidism and approximately 17 progressor patients.

Study-wide conclusions, independent of this receptor: No statistical method was used to fix the sample size in advance, and group allocation was not hidden from the investigators. In cross-validation, a model built on a 13 V-J signature told ophthalmopathy apart from stable hyperthyroidism with roughly 87% sensitivity and roughly 81% specificity, and in testing the same model reached 80%/75%. In validation, the model predicted progression to ophthalmopathy a median of approximately 6.3 months before onset, with over 60% sensitivity and almost 75% specificity. Most expanded thyroid clonotypes (frequency above 0.001) were also found in blood, which suggests that blood repertoires may mirror thyroid immune responses.

Amplification of TCR beta CDR3 regions was carried out from RNA transcripts. A first-round RT-PCR of the TCR CDR3 used the HTBI primer set with the Qiagen OneStep RT-PCR kit. The libraries were constructed in a second round of multiplex PCR and then size-selected and purified. Libraries were sequenced paired-end with 100 bp reads on an Illumina HiSeq2000. Regarding the original processing steps: SOAPnuke was used to process the raw data, with reads discarded if the reads contained adapters or uncalled bases, had a mean Phred below 15, or lacked an exact constant-primer or identifier match. High-quality paired reads were merged with COPE v1.2.5, and unique nucleotide sequences were defined as clonotypes. Clonotypes were aligned to IMGT TRBV, TRBD and TRBJ reference segments using MiTCR v1.1. The analysis included only V-J combinations with a frequency above 0.0001, which together covered over 98% of the repertoires. A TCS score was defined as the ratio between F50 (clonal expansion) and ExV (chaos), using BLOSUM62-based TCRdist between CDR3 peptides within each V-J. Welch's t-statistics and random forest reduced fewer than 550 V-J features to about 12, which were used in a naive Bayes classifier (R e1071). TCRdb reprocessed the public reads (quality trimming at Q25 with fastp, clone calling with MiXCR) and kept in-frame beta chains. Identical CDR3 protein sequences are pooled into one entry, listed with their most common genes and DNA. TCRdb's processing, not the authors' own work, is the source of the V and J calls. Counted in this sample were 620,000 or so distinct CDR3 sequences; about 15% of them appeared once. The ten largest account for approximately 13% of the sample.

The TCR originated in a woman aged 45-65 years with Graves' ophthalmopathy. The chain uses TRBV7-9 and TRBJ1-1; TRBD1 agrees with 11 junctional bases. The specimen was blood. The sequenced DNA is TGTGCCAGCAGCCCGAGGACAGGGGGCTTTGTAACTGAAGCTTTCTTT. Its coded protein is CASSPRTGGFVTEAFF. When the CDR3 is completed using the reference TRBV7-9 and TRBJ1-1 genes on either side, the full variable domain is DTGVSQNPRHKITKRGQNVTFRCDPISEHNRLYWYRQTLGQGPEFLTYFQNEAQLEKSRLLSDRFSAERPKGSFSTLEIQRTEQGDSAMYLCASSPRTGGFVTEAFFGQGTRLTVV.